Below are 30 T cell receptor beta chains sequenced from a single sample in a study of blood T cell repertoires in COVID-19. The protocol was immunoSEQ multiplex PCR, while the TCRdb copy is restricted to in-frame clones and leaves out a portion. This sample yields fewer than 350,000 clones, of which approximately 84% are seen a single time; approximately 2.2% belongs to the top ten. The sequencing input was peripheral blood. These receptors all stem from a woman aged 25 to 39 who had recovered from COVID-19.

The sample holds one count of this clone. The CDR3 DNA is TGCGCCAGCAGCTTGGATGTCTCCGAGCAGTACTTC. As protein: CASSLDVSEQYF. The V and J genes are TRBV5-1 and TRBJ2-7; D not resolved. Deletions cut 0 bases from V and 6 bases from J, with 7 bases between. Per the germline V gene, CDR1 is SGHRS and CDR2 is YFSETQ. There are 12 residues in the CDR3. The full variable domain, in which reference TRBV5-1 and TRBJ2-7 provide the parts outside the CDR3, is KAGVTQTPRYLIKTRGQQVTLSCSPISGHRSVSWYQQTPGQGLQFLFEYFSETQRNKGNFPGRFSGRQFSNSRSEMNVSTLELGDSALYLCASSLDVSEQYFGPGTRLTVT.

This chain connects TRBV11-2 to TRBJ2-4, with D possibly being TRBD2 (6 bases). The V end was cut by 3 bases, the J end by 2 bases, with 11 bases between. The CDR3 consists of 15 residues. From germline, CDR1 is SGHAT and CDR2 FQNNGV. CDR3 amino acids: CASSFPAGSKNIQYF. The CDR3 bases are TGTGCCAGCAGCTTCCCCGCGGGGTCCAAAAACATTCAGTACTTC.

The chain couples TRBV20-1 to TRBJ2-1; D gene uncertain. The CDR3 length is 11 residues. V was trimmed by 5 bases and J by 7 bases, leaving 9 bases between them. Looked up from germline, CDR1 is DFQATT and CDR2 is SNEGSKA (reference sequence). CDR3 DNA sequence: TGCAGTGCTCCCCTTTATAATGAGCAGTTCTTC. Translated, it gives CSAPLYNEQFF.

The V gene is TRBV2, the J gene TRBJ1-1, with D possibly TRBD1 on 5 matching bases. The germline V gene has CDR1 SNHLY and CDR2 FYNNEI. The CDR3 totals 14 residues. V was clipped by 8 bases and J by 5 bases, with 18 bases between them. The CDR3, as DNA: TGTGCCAGCGCCCGTCCTGCAGGGAGGACTGAAGCTTTCTTT. As protein: CASARPAGRTEAFF.

This rearrangement joins TRBV6-6 to TRBJ2-1; maybe TRBD1 (5 bases). The V gene lost 8 bases and the J gene lost 2 bases, with 16 bases spanning the gap. Per the germline V gene, CDR1 is MNHNY and CDR2 is SVGAGI (reference sequence). The length of the CDR3 is 15 residues. As DNA, the CDR3 is TGTGCCAGCTGCCTCGCAGGGATTACCTACAATGAGCAGTTCTTC. Encoded protein: CASCLAGITYNEQFF.

This sequence joins TRBV27 and TRBJ2-1, with 9 nucleotides matching TRBD1. From germline, CDR1 is MNHEY and CDR2 SMNVEV (reference sequence). V shed 10 bases and J 7 bases; nucleotides not matched to a gene: 5. The CDR3 runs to 12 residues. CDR3 DNA sequence: TGTGCCACCACCGACAGGGGGAATGAGCAGTTCTTC. This codes for CATTDRGNEQFF.

This clone came up many times. This sequence joins TRBV12-3 or TRBV12-4 and TRBJ2-7; possible D gene TRBD1, 6 bases. Between the trimmed V and J ends, which lost 6 bases and 3 bases, there was a span of 12 bases. This CDR3 has 13 amino acids. The DNA for the CDR3 is TGTGCCAGCAGGGGGGCCAGTTACTACGAGCAGTACTTC. The encoded protein is CASRGASYYEQYF.

The rearrangement uses TRBV15 and TRBJ2-1, with 13 bases identical to TRBD2. J lost 9 bases, V lost 3 bases, and 8 bases had no gene match. This CDR3 spans 16 amino acids. CDR1 is LNHNV and CDR2 is YYDKDF in the germline V gene (reference sequence). The CDR3 here is CATSRTAGTSGIEQFF. The DNA of the CDR3 is TGTGCCACCAGCAGGACGGCCGGGACTAGCGGGATTGAGCAGTTCTTC. The full variable domain, its missing parts supplied by reference TRBV15 and TRBJ2-1, is DAMVIQNPRYQVTQFGKPVTLSCSQTLNHNVMYWYQQKSSQAPKLLFHYYDKDFNNEADTPDNFQSRRPNTSFCFLDIRSPGLGDTAMYLCATSRTAGTSGIEQFFGPGTRLTVL.

The V and J genes are TRBV7-8 and TRBJ2-7, with 10 bases identical to TRBD2. Germline CDR1 is SGHVS and CDR2 is FQNEAQ. The J segment lost 3 bases and the V segment lost 5 bases, leaving 10 bases of the junction unmatched. CDR3 length equals 16 residues. CDR3 coding DNA: TGTGCCAGCAGCCCAGGGAGGACTAGCGGTAACTACGAGCAGTACTTC. It translates to CASSPGRTSGNYEQYF.

The J gene is TRBJ2-1, the V gene TRBV20-1, with no clear D. The CDR3 loop spans 10 amino acids. Germline CDR1 reads DFQATT; CDR2 reads SNEGSKA (reference sequence). The V gene lost 5 bases and the J gene lost 4 bases, with 3 bases spanning the gap. The CDR3 sequence is CSALYNEQFF. The DNA of the CDR3 is TGCAGTGCTTTATACAATGAGCAGTTCTTC.

The CDR3 sequence is CASSVQGAHQPQHF. The CDR3 DNA reads as TGTGCCAGCAGCGTACAGGGGGCCCATCAGCCCCAGCATTTT. The chain carries TRBV5-6 and TRBJ1-5; 9 bases fit TRBD1. This CDR3 is built from 14 residues. In germline, CDR1 is SGHDT, CDR2 YYEEEE. The V gene end was trimmed by 4 bases and the J gene end by 5 bases; junction bases not matched to a gene: 4.

The rearrangement links TRBV19 to TRBJ2-1; possibly TRBD1 for D (5 bases). The germline gives CDR1 LNHDA, CDR2 SQIVND (reference sequence). The CDR3 totals 12 residues. V was pared by 6 bases and J by 7 bases, with 10 bases between. In nucleotides, the CDR3 is TGTGCCAGTAGCATCCCAGGGAATGAGCAGTTCTTC. It encodes CASSIPGNEQFF.

The chain carries TRBV19 and TRBJ2-1; 7 bases match TRBD1. This CDR3 is built from 13 residues. CDR1 is LNHDA, CDR2 SQIVND, per germline (reference sequence). V shed 7 bases, J shed 4 bases, and the junction held 4 bases outside the gene matches. In nucleotides, the CDR3 is TGTGCCAGTACAAGACAGGGTTACAATGAGCAGTTCTTC. Translation gives CASTRQGYNEQFF.

This clone has a single count. The chain's CDR3 is CASSFWGDEKLFF. In nucleotides, the CDR3 is TGTGCCAGCAGTTTCTGGGGGGATGAAAAACTGTTTTTT. The chain uses TRBV12-3 or TRBV12-4 and TRBJ1-4, with a weak D call TRBD1 (5 bases). V lost 3 bases and J lost 6, with 8 bases in between. This CDR3 has 13 residues.

The chain combines TRBV30 with TRBJ1-2; TRBD1 might be the D (6 bases). CDR1 GTSNPN and CDR2 SVGIG come from the germline V gene (reference sequence). V dropped 1 base and J dropped 8 bases, with 11 bases sitting between them. CDR3 length: 12 residues. The CDR3 DNA reads TGTGCCTGGAGTGAAACAGGGAAGGGCTACACCTTC. Translated: CAWSETGKGYTF. Looking up the rest from reference TRBV30 and TRBJ1-2 gives the full variable domain: SQTIHQWPATLVQPVGSPLSLECTVEGTSNPNLYWYRQAAGRGLQLLFYSVGIGQISSEVPQNLSASRPQDRQFILSSKKLLLSDSGFYLCAWSETGKGYTFGSGTRLTVV.

The chain carries TRBV2 and TRBJ1-2; D possibly corresponds to TRBD1 (6 bases). Per the germline V gene, CDR1 is SNHLY and CDR2 is FYNNEI. Trimming stripped 6 bases from V and 13 bases from J, with 24 bases between. This CDR3 is 14 amino acids long. This CDR3 reads CASSQRWDTPSGTF. The CDR3 region has the DNA TGTGCCAGCAGCCAAAGATGGGACACCCCGTCGGGCACCTTC.

The J gene is TRBJ2-2, the V gene TRBV24-1, with 7 bases that match TRBD2. Germline CDR1 is KGHDR and CDR2 is SFDVKD. V shed 6 bases and J 1 base; nucleotides not matched to a gene: 4. The CDR3 length is 15 residues. The CDR3 nucleotides read TGTGCCACCAGTCTCCCGGGAGGGAACACCGGGGAGCTGTTTTTT. It is translated as CATSLPGGNTGELFF.

This clone was seen more than once but under ten times. The rearrangement joins TRBV7-9 to TRBJ2-5; D might be TRBD1 (6 bases). Deletions cut 5 bases from V and 1 base from J, with 14 bases between. The CDR3 extends over 15 amino acids. Germline loops: CDR1 SEHNR, CDR2 FQNEAQ (reference sequence). For the CDR3, the DNA is TGTGCCAGCAGCAACTACAGGGAACTCCAAGAGACCCAGTACTTC. Translation gives CASSNYRELQETQYF.

The chain has TRBV6-1 and TRBJ2-2, with TRBD1 matching over 12 bases. The CDR3 sequence is 16 residues long. V was pared by 4 bases and J by 4 bases, with 4 bases of the junction left unmatched. Germline assignment: CDR1 MNHNS and CDR2 SASEGT. Here the CDR3 DNA reads TGTGCCAGCAGTGCCGGGACAGGGGGCTTCACCGGGGAGCTGTTTTTT. Translating it yields CASSAGTGGFTGELFF.

The chain employs TRBV30 and TRBJ1-2; D is unresolved. The germline V gene has CDR1 GTSNPN and CDR2 SVGIG (reference sequence). The ends were cut back, 5 bases at V and 4 bases at J, with 20 bases in the middle. The CDR3 sequence is 15 residues long. In DNA form, the CDR3 reads TGTGCCTGGTCCCCAGGCCCCGCTCTTACCTATGGCTACACCTTC. Its protein is CAWSPGPALTYGYTF.

V usage is TRBV10-2 and J usage is TRBJ2-7; D may be TRBD1 (5 bases). In germline, CDR1 is WSHSY, CDR2 SAAADI. This CDR3 comprises 13 residues. V was pared by 8 bases and J by 7 bases, with 18 bases between. The DNA of the CDR3 is TGCGCCAGCGCGGTTGGGGTCTCAGGGGAGCAGTACTTC. Its translation is CASAVGVSGEQYF.

This clone turned up a few times. The chain carries TRBV19 and TRBJ2-7; the D gene is possibly TRBD2 (6 bases). V was pared by 6 bases and J by 2 bases, with 17 bases between. The CDR3 has 15 residues. Germline CDR1 and CDR2: LNHDA and SQIVND (reference sequence). The CDR3 loop is CASRDDQGGTYEQYF. The CDR3 DNA follows: TGTGCCAGTAGGGACGATCAGGGCGGGACCTACGAGCAGTACTTC.

The J gene is TRBJ2-7, the V gene TRBV6-5; 10 bases fit TRBD1. Per the germline V gene, CDR1 is MNHEY and CDR2 is SVGAGI. V shed 6 bases, J shed 5 bases, and the junction held 4 bases outside the gene matches. CDR3 length: 13 residues. CDR3 amino acids: CASRGTGVHEQYF. CDR3 in DNA: TGTGCCAGCAGGGGGACAGGGGTCCACGAGCAGTACTTC.

The chain employs TRBV11-3 and TRBJ2-1, with 10 bases that match TRBD2. Germline V lookup: CDR1 SGHNT, CDR2 YENEEA. J lost 7 bases, V lost 2 bases, and 5 bases had no gene match. CDR3 length equals 15 residues. The CDR3 is CASSLSLAGENEQFF. The CDR3 bases are TGTGCCAGCAGCTTATCCCTAGCGGGAGAAAATGAGCAGTTCTTC. Full variable domain (missing parts from reference TRBV11-3 and TRBJ2-1): EAGVVQSPRYKIIEKKQPVAFWCNPISGHNTLYWYLQNLGQGPELLIRYENEEAVDDSQLPKDRFSAERLKGVDSTLKIQPAELGDSAVYLCASSLSLAGENEQFFGPGTRLTVL.

The V call is TRBV11-3, the J call TRBJ2-3; TRBD2 is a possible D gene (6 bases). Trimming removed 5 bases at V and 0 bases at J, with 12 bases between. CDR3 length equals 15 residues. CDR1 and CDR2 from the germline V gene are SGHNT and YENEEA. The CDR3 region is CASSVSGTSTDTQYF. CDR3 nucleotide sequence: TGTGCCAGCAGCGTTAGCGGTACTAGCACAGATACGCAGTATTTT.

The V call is TRBV19, the J call TRBJ2-1; perhaps TRBD2 as D (5 bases). The V gene lost 5 bases and the J gene lost 5 bases, with 13 bases spanning the gap. The V gene's germline CDR1 is LNHDA and CDR2 SQIVND (reference sequence). CDR3 length equals 14 residues. The CDR3 coding sequence is TGTGCCAGTAGTGCGCCGAGGGTAAACAATGAGCAGTTCTTC. This codes for CASSAPRVNNEQFF.

The chain couples TRBV5-5 to TRBJ1-1; a weak D match, TRBD1 (5 bases). The CDR3 contains 13 residues. Trimming shortened V by 4 bases and J by 5 bases, and 12 bases separated the two germline ends. Germline CDR1 and CDR2: SGHKS and YYEKEE (reference sequence). CDR3 nucleotide sequence: TGTGCCAGCAGCCCTGGGGGGGAAACTGAAGCTTTCTTT. The encoded protein is CASSPGGETEAFF. Together with reference TRBV5-5 and TRBJ1-1, the CDR3 gives the full variable domain: DAGVTQSPTHLIKTRGQQVTLRCSPISGHKSVSWYQQVLGQGPQFIFQYYEKEERGRGNFPDRFSARQFPNYSSELNVNALLLGDSALYLCASSPGGETEAFFGQGTRLTVV.

J is TRBJ1-1 and V is TRBV25-1; D gene uncertain. The CDR3 is 13 amino acids. CDR1 is MGHDK and CDR2 is SYGVNS in the germline V gene. The V gene lost 6 bases and the J gene lost 4 bases, with 12 bases spanning the gap. CDR3 DNA: TGTGCCAGCAGGGAGGCTGCAGGCACTGAAGCTTTCTTT. Amino acid sequence: CASREAAGTEAFF.

The chain is built from TRBV28 and TRBJ1-1; D not resolved. The CDR3 sequence is 13 residues long. The germline gives CDR1 MDHEN, CDR2 SYDVKM. V shed 6 bases and J shed 5 bases, with 13 bases lying between them. The CDR3 DNA sequence: TGTGCCAGCAGAACAGACGTTGGAACTGAAGCTTTCTTT. It encodes CASRTDVGTEAFF.

J is TRBJ1-1 and V is TRBV19; the D gene is possibly TRBD1 (5 bases). Germline loops: CDR1 LNHDA, CDR2 SQIVND (reference sequence). The V and J ends lost 2 bases and 5 bases respectively, with 30 bases between them. The CDR3 loop spans 20 amino acids. The CDR3 loop is CASSIPSLWEGKSFGTEAFF. CDR3 DNA: TGTGCCAGTAGTATACCCTCATTGTGGGAGGGGAAGTCGTTCGGGACTGAAGCTTTCTTT.